This T cell receptor (beta chain) comes out of a study of beta chain features in type 1 diabetes. Study outcomes and limitations: PCR could preferentially amplify shorter templates, alike in patients and controls.

Note on this clone: Its antigen is not known.

Investigators reverse transcribed all isolated RNA, so they sequenced expressed TCRB transcripts. Data came from immunoSEQ multiplex PCR; TCRdb stores just in-frame clones and leaves some out. This table holds approximately 38,000 clones, 64% found once. Germline V gives CDR1 ENHRY, CDR2 SYGVKD. There are 14 residues in the CDR3. The J segment lost 9 bases and the V segment lost 8 bases, leaving 11 bases of the junction unmatched. The sample consisted of Tregs from blood. The rearrangement uses TRBV10-3 and TRBJ2-1, with TRBD1 identical over 9 bases. The TCR was taken from a woman under 40 in good health. CDR3 coding DNA: TGTGCCATCGCCTGGACAGGGGAGGATGGTGAGCAGTTCTTC. The encoded protein is CAIAWTGEDGEQFF.